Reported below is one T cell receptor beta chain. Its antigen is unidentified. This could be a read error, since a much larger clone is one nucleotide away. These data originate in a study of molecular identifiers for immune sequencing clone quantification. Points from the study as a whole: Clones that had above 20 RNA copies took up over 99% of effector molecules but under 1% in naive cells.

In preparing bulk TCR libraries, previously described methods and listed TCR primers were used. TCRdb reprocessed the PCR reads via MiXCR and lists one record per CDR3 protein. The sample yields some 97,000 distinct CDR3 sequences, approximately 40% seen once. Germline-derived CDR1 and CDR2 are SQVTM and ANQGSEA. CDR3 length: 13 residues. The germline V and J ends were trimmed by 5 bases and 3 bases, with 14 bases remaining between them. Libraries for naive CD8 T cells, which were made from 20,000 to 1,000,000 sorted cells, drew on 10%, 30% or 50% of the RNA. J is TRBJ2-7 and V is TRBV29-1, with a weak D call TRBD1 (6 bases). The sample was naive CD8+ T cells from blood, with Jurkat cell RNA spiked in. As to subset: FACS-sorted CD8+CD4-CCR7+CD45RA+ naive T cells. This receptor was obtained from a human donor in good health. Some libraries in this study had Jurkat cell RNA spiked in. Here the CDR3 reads CSVLPGHNYEQYF. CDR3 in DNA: TGCAGCGTTTTACCGGGACACAACTACGAGCAGTACTTC.